The 30 T cell receptor beta chains presented below share a single source sample, sequenced in a study of blood T cell repertoires in COVID-19. Clones were sequenced by immunoSEQ multiplex PCR, and TCRdb holds only the in-frame ones, with some missing. The data show around 70,000 clones, with 91% seen just once and 5.8% held by the top ten. Material for sequencing was peripheral blood. The receptors were sampled from a human donor in a cohort sampled during active COVID-19.

The genes are TRBV6-6 and TRBJ1-4; D is undetermined. Trimming left V 4 bases short and J 0 bases short, with 12 bases between. The CDR3 length is 16 residues. Per the germline V gene, CDR1 is MNHNY and CDR2 is SVGAGI (reference sequence). The CDR3 nucleotides are TGTGCCAGCAGTTCGCCTCACAGCTCAACTAATGAAAAACTGTTTTTT. This codes for CASSSPHSSTNEKLFF.

The rearrangement links TRBV5-4 to TRBJ1-4; 12 nucleotides line up with TRBD1. The junction had 7 bases not matched to a gene; V was cut back by 5 bases and J by 8 bases. Germline V gene sequence: CDR1 SGHNT, CDR2 YYREEE (reference sequence). The CDR3 totals 15 residues. The CDR3 region has the DNA TGTGCCAGCAGTAGGGGACAGGGGGCGAGGGAAAAACTGTTTTTT. Translating it yields CASSRGQGAREKLFF.

The gene calls are TRBV5-1 and TRBJ1-2, with D hard to call. The germline V gene has CDR1 SGHRS and CDR2 YFSETQ. V was clipped by 2 bases and J by 3 bases, with 14 bases between them. CDR3 length equals 15 residues. This CDR3 reads CASSFYGNSDYGYTF. CDR3 sequence (DNA): TGCGCCAGCAGCTTTTACGGGAACTCCGACTATGGCTACACCTTC.

This chain links TRBV5-1 with TRBJ1-1, with D tentatively TRBD1 (5 bases). The length of the CDR3 is 13 residues. Germline CDR1 is SGHRS and CDR2 is YFSETQ. The V gene lost 5 bases and the J gene lost 4 bases, with 12 bases spanning the gap. CDR3 in amino acids: CASRFQGGTEAFF. In DNA form, the CDR3 reads TGCGCCAGCAGGTTTCAGGGCGGCACTGAAGCTTTCTTT.

The chain couples TRBV5-5 to TRBJ1-1; TRBD1 matches at 10 bases. V shed 5 bases and J 3 bases; nucleotides not matched to a gene: 10. Per germline, CDR1 SGHKS and CDR2 YYEKEE (reference sequence). The CDR3 length is 16 residues. The CDR3 reads CASREAGTGDYTEAFF. In nucleotides, the CDR3 is TGTGCCAGCAGAGAAGCCGGGACAGGGGACTACACTGAAGCTTTCTTT.

There are a few counts of this clone. The chain combines TRBV6-5 with TRBJ2-7; TRBD2 might be the D (7 bases). The length of the CDR3 is 15 residues. V lost 0 bases, J lost 0 bases, and 9 bases lay in between. Germline V CDR1 and CDR2: MNHEY, SVGAGI. CDR3 residues: CASSYSGGLSYEQYF. The DNA for the CDR3 is TGTGCCAGCAGTTACTCGGGGGGGCTCTCCTACGAGCAGTACTTC.

The gene calls are TRBV21-1 and TRBJ2-4; the D call in the table, TRBD1, was not verified against the DNA. TRBV21-1 is given as a pseudogene. The CDR3 spans 13 residues. The DNA of the CDR3 is TGTGCCAGCAGCAAGGGCACTAAAAACATTCAGTACTTC. Protein: CASSKGTKNIQYF.

The chain carries TRBV6-5 and TRBJ2-1; 10 bases fit TRBD1. V was clipped by 6 bases and J by 4 bases; unmatched bases: 6. This CDR3 is 15 amino acids long. Germline V lookup: CDR1 MNHEY, CDR2 SVGAGI. The CDR3 region is CASRRGQGEYNEQFF. The DNA of the CDR3 is TGTGCCAGCAGGAGAGGACAGGGGGAATACAATGAGCAGTTCTTC.

The chain uses TRBV9 and TRBJ2-5; tentative D call: TRBD1 (6 bases). Trimming removed 1 base at V and 5 bases at J, with 15 bases between. Germline V gene lookup returns CDR1 SGDLS and CDR2 YYNGEE. This CDR3 contains 15 residues. The CDR3 DNA reads as TGTGCCAGCAGCGTAACAGGGCTTGGTACGGAGACCCAGTACTTC. This sequence encodes CASSVTGLGTETQYF.

V usage is TRBV25-1 and J usage is TRBJ2-2, with a tentative D call TRBD1 (5 bases). V lost 7 bases and J 1 base, leaving 7 bases between the germline ends. This CDR3 comprises 13 residues. Germline assignment: CDR1 MGHDK and CDR2 SYGVNS. CDR3 protein: CASKGWNTGELFF. The DNA of the CDR3 is TGTGCCAGCAAGGGGTGGAACACCGGGGAGCTGTTTTTT.

This chain joins TRBV7-9 and TRBJ1-2, with a tentative D call TRBD1 (5 bases). Trimming took 1 base from V and 6 from J, leaving 12 bases between them. Germline CDR1 reads SEHNR; CDR2 reads FQNEAQ (reference sequence). This CDR3 region has 14 residues. The CDR3 nucleotides are TGTGCCAGCAGCTTAGTCTCGGGCAGGGATGGCTACACCTTC. Encoded protein: CASSLVSGRDGYTF.

The V and J genes are TRBV7-2 and TRBJ1-6, with D perhaps matching TRBD1 (6 bases). Trimming removed 2 bases at V and 10 bases at J, with 18 bases between. Germline CDR1 reads SGHTA; CDR2 reads FQGNSA. The CDR3 is 16 residues long. In DNA form, the CDR3 reads TGTGCCAGCAGCTTATCCCAGCAGGGGTCGCGGTCACCCCTCCACTTT. The encoded protein is CASSLSQQGSRSPLHF. The whole variable domain, remainder taken from reference TRBV7-2 and TRBJ1-6, is GAGVSQSPSNKVTEKGKDVELRCDPISGHTALYWYRQSLGQGLEFLIYFQGNSAPDKSGLPSDRFSAERTGGSVSTLTIQRTQQEDSAVYLCASSLSQQGSRSPLHFGNGTRLTVT.

This clone was observed a single time. The V gene is TRBV19, the J gene TRBJ1-2; D ambiguous. The CDR3 is made up of 13 amino acids. In germline, CDR1 is LNHDA, CDR2 SQIVND (reference sequence). V was trimmed by 5 bases and J by 1 base, leaving 8 bases between them. CDR3 loop: CASSPGNNYGYTF. CDR3 bases: TGTGCCAGTAGTCCGGGAAATAACTATGGCTACACCTTC.

V usage is TRBV18 and J usage is TRBJ2-1; 13 bases agree with TRBD2. This CDR3 region has 16 residues. Germline V gene sequence: CDR1 KGHSH, CDR2 LQKENI. Losses at the gene ends were 5 bases for V and 5 bases for J; bases not matched to a gene: 6. The CDR3 sequence: CASSGPTSGGDNEQFF. The CDR3 nucleotides read TGTGCCAGCTCAGGCCCTACTAGCGGGGGGGACAATGAGCAGTTCTTC.

V and J are TRBV7-2 and TRBJ2-6; 7 bases fit TRBD1. From germline, CDR1 is SGHTA and CDR2 FQGNSA. The CDR3 has 17 residues. The ends lost 4 bases at V and 0 bases at J; junction bases unmatched: 6. In DNA, the CDR3 is TGTGCCAGCAGCTCGCGGACAGGCAGCTCTGGGGCCAACGTCCTGACTTTC. Its translation is CASSSRTGSSGANVLTF.

The chain combines TRBV7-2 with TRBJ1-1, with 9 bases matching TRBD1. The CDR3 spans 14 residues. CDR1 SGHTA and CDR2 FQGNSA come from the germline V gene. After removal of 6 bases from V and 3 bases from J, the junction contained 5 bases not matched to a gene. CDR3 residues: CASRPGTGYTEAFF. DNA of the CDR3: TGTGCCAGCAGACCCGGGACAGGGTACACTGAAGCTTTCTTT.

The J gene is TRBJ2-3, the V gene TRBV5-4, with 11 nucleotides matching TRBD2. Germline V gene data show CDR1 as SGHNT and CDR2 as YYREEE (reference sequence). This CDR3 spans 16 amino acids. V gave up 5 bases and J gave up 2 bases; unmatched junction bases: 7. CDR3 sequence (DNA): TGTGCCAGCAGGAAACTAGCGGGGGAGCTCACAGATACGCAGTATTTT. Residues: CASRKLAGELTDTQYF.

This chain links TRBV27 with TRBJ2-5; 7 positions agree with TRBD1. The CDR3 totals 16 residues. Germline CDR1 reads MNHEY; CDR2 reads SMNVEV (reference sequence). V lost 5 bases, J lost 5 bases, and 14 bases stayed unmatched. The CDR3 loop is CASSTYQGVSRETQYF. The CDR3, as DNA: TGTGCCAGCAGTACTTACCAGGGGGTGAGTCGGGAGACCCAGTACTTC.

The chain employs TRBV4-1 and TRBJ1-4; 8 bases map to TRBD1. The CDR3 is 14 residues long. Looked up from germline, CDR1 is MGHRA and CDR2 is YSYEKL. The ends lost 6 bases at V and 8 bases at J; junction bases unmatched: 8. The CDR3 region is CASSSDRGGEKLFF. DNA of the CDR3: TGCGCCAGCAGTTCTGACAGGGGAGGCGAAAAACTGTTTTTT.

The chain is built from TRBV10-1 and TRBJ1-2; D uncertain. Germline V lookup: CDR1 WNHNN, CDR2 SYGVQD (reference sequence). V was pared by 6 bases and J by 8 bases, with 10 bases between. This CDR3 spans 11 amino acids. The CDR3 sequence is CASRAEGGYTF. The CDR3 DNA reads as TGCGCCAGCAGAGCTGAGGGAGGCTACACCTTC.

The gene calls are TRBV27 and TRBJ2-1, with 11 bases that match TRBD2. The germline gives CDR1 MNHEY, CDR2 SMNVEV (reference sequence). The CDR3 sequence is 15 residues long. Germline trimming cut 5 bases from V and 6 bases from J; bases unmatched to any gene: 6. The CDR3 sequence: CASSPLTSGVNEQFF. For the CDR3, the DNA is TGTGCCAGCAGTCCCCTGACTAGCGGGGTCAATGAGCAGTTCTTC.

This clone was observed once. This chain links TRBV2 with TRBJ2-3, with D possibly being TRBD2 (6 bases). This CDR3 spans 14 amino acids. V lost 8 bases and J 3 bases, leaving 15 bases between the germline ends. Germline-derived CDR1 and CDR2 are SNHLY and FYNNEI. Written as DNA, the CDR3 is TGTGCCAGCGTTCCGACCGGGACTACAGATACGCAGTATTTT. It is translated as CASVPTGTTDTQYF.

CDR3: CASSSGTDTQYF. DNA for the CDR3: TGTGCCAGCAGCTCGGGGACAGATACGCAGTATTTT. J is TRBJ2-3 and V is TRBV12-1; the table gives TRBD2 as D, unverified against the DNA. TRBV12-1 is given as a pseudogene. This CDR3 comprises 12 residues.

The rearrangement uses TRBV19 and TRBJ2-7, with a tentative D call TRBD2 (6 bases). Germline V gene sequence: CDR1 LNHDA, CDR2 SQIVND (reference sequence). This CDR3 has 12 amino acids. V lost 8 bases to trimming and J lost 6 bases, with 14 bases between them. CDR3 in amino acids: CASSGLPFEQYF. CDR3 nucleotide sequence: TGTGCCAGTTCCGGACTACCCTTCGAGCAGTACTTC.

The gene calls are TRBV9 and TRBJ1-2; D may be TRBD1 (5 bases). Germline loops: CDR1 SGDLS, CDR2 YYNGEE. The CDR3 loop spans 14 amino acids. Trimming removed 1 base from V and 11 bases from J, with 18 bases in between. The CDR3 nucleotides read TGTGCCAGCAGCGTACCCCCCCAGGCAGGGAGGTACACCTTC. Its protein is CASSVPPQAGRYTF.

The chain joins TRBV15 to TRBJ1-5; D is unresolved. CDR1 and CDR2 from the germline V gene are LNHNV and YYDKDF (reference sequence). The CDR3 spans 15 residues. The V and J ends lost 5 bases and 6 bases respectively, with 17 bases between them. The CDR3 nucleotides read TGTGCCACCAGCGTGGGAGGTGGGGTGAGTCAGCCCCAGCATTTT. Translating it yields CATSVGGGVSQPQHF.

The CDR3: CASSPRAAGQRYGYTF. CDR3 bases: TGTGCCAGCTCACCGAGGGCCGCTGGACAGCGTTATGGCTACACCTTC. The gene calls are TRBV18 and TRBJ1-2; D is perhaps TRBD1 (6 bases). The CDR3 extends over 16 amino acids. V dropped 3 bases and J dropped 5 bases, with 19 bases sitting between them. Germline CDR1 reads KGHSH; CDR2 reads LQKENI. Together with reference TRBV18 and TRBJ1-2, the CDR3 gives the full variable domain: NAGVMQNPRHLVRRRGQEARLRCSPMKGHSHVYWYRQLPEEGLKFMVYLQKENIIDESGMPKERFSAEFPKEGPSILRIQQVVRGDSAAYFCASSPRAAGQRYGYTFGSGTRLTVV.

The chain links TRBV7-3 to TRBJ2-3, with D tentatively TRBD2 (7 bases). CDR3 length equals 15 residues. Looked up from germline, CDR1 is SGHTA and CDR2 is FQGTGA. The ends were cut back, 1 base at V and 2 bases at J, with 10 bases in the middle. The CDR3 DNA is TGTGCCAGCAGCTTAATTGGGGGGGCCACAGATACGCAGTATTTT. It specifies CASSLIGGATDTQYF.

A few counts support this clone. The chain combines TRBV5-1 with TRBJ2-3; D gene unclear. The germline V gene encodes CDR1 SGHRS and CDR2 YFSETQ. With 0 bases removed from V and 5 bases from J, the gap between germline ends came to 4 bases. CDR3 length: 12 residues. The CDR3 nucleotides are TGCGCCAGCAGCTTGGATCTAGATACGCAGTATTTT. This translates into CASSLDLDTQYF.

This chain links TRBV7-8 with TRBJ2-3, with 8 bases fitting TRBD2. The CDR3 runs 15 residues. V lost 1 base to trimming and J lost 6 bases; unmatched junction nucleotides: 6. Germline CDR1 reads SGHVS; CDR2 reads FQNEAQ. DNA of the CDR3: TGTGCCAGCAGCTTAGTGGTGGGACTAGGGGATACGCAGTATTTT. Amino acid sequence: CASSLVVGLGDTQYF.